This T cell receptor beta chain was retrieved from a study of cytomegalovirus exposure and HLA in healthy donors. PCR amplification relied on 60 Vbeta primers (plus 13 Jbeta primers). Sequenced by immunoSEQ multiplex PCR; TCRdb stores in-frame clones only, minus some. The table includes some 120,000 clones, about 70% detected once. The V end lost 4 bases, the J end lost 2 bases, and 16 bases lay between the germline ends. There are 15 residues in the CDR3. Germline CDR1 is SGDLS and CDR2 is YYNGEE. For this clone: Its antigen is undetermined.

Findings and limits, study-wide: Analysis performed later found over 15,000 TCR beta sequences associated with HLA alleles at 0.05 false discovery rate. In an earlier analysis, about 87% or about 30%: the productive usage of most TCR beta V segments. Some V segments, including TRBV6-2 and TRBV6-3, were excluded as indistinguishable.

The origin of this receptor is a human donor in good health. The gene calls are TRBV9 and TRBJ2-7, with a weak D call TRBD2 (6 bases). Input material: PBMCs. The CDR3 here is CASSPRQWTTYEQYF. The CDR3 region has the DNA TGTGCCAGCAGCCCTCGCCAGTGGACTACCTACGAGCAGTACTTC.